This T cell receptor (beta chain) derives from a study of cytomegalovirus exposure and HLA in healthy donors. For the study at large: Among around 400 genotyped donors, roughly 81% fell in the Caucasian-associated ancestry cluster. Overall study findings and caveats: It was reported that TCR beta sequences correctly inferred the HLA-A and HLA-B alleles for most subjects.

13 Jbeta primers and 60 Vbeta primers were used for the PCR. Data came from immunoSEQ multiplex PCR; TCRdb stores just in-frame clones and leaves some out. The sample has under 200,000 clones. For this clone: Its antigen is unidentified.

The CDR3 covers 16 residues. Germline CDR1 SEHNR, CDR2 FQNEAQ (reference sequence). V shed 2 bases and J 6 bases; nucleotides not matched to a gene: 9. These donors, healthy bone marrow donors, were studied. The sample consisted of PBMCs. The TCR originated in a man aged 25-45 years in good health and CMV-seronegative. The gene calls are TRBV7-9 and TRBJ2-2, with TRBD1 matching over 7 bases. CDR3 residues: CASSLIPDRWAGELFF. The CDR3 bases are TGTGCCAGCAGCTTAATACCGGACAGGTGGGCCGGGGAGCTGTTTTTT.